A single T cell receptor (beta chain) is shown here with its context. The data were obtained in a study of blood T cell repertoires in COVID-19. Study summary: Samples representing acute and convalescent COVID-19 were sourced from the United States, Italy and Spain. PBMCs, B-cell-depleted T cells, or T cells provided the cDNA or gDNA that made up the material.

As originally analysed: Nucleated cell counts were estimated from reference gene primer amplification. Produced via immunoSEQ multiplex PCR; TCRdb's table is partial and in-frame only. The DNA was the basis for D and trimming; V, J and clone size are from that table. Of approximately 220,000 clones in the sample, more than 65% were seen once. Trimming took 4 bases from V and 2 from J; bases not matched to a gene: 9. Per germline, CDR1 MGHRA and CDR2 YSYEKL. The CDR3 runs to 16 residues. The sequenced material came from peripheral blood. The chain combines TRBV4-1 with TRBJ2-7, with 9 nucleotides matching TRBD1. This clonotype originated in a woman aged 25 to 39 who had recovered from COVID-19. The CDR3 DNA is TGCGCCAGCAGCCGGACAAGGACAGGGGTCCCCTACGAGCAGTACTTC. The encoded protein is CASSRTRTGVPYEQYF.